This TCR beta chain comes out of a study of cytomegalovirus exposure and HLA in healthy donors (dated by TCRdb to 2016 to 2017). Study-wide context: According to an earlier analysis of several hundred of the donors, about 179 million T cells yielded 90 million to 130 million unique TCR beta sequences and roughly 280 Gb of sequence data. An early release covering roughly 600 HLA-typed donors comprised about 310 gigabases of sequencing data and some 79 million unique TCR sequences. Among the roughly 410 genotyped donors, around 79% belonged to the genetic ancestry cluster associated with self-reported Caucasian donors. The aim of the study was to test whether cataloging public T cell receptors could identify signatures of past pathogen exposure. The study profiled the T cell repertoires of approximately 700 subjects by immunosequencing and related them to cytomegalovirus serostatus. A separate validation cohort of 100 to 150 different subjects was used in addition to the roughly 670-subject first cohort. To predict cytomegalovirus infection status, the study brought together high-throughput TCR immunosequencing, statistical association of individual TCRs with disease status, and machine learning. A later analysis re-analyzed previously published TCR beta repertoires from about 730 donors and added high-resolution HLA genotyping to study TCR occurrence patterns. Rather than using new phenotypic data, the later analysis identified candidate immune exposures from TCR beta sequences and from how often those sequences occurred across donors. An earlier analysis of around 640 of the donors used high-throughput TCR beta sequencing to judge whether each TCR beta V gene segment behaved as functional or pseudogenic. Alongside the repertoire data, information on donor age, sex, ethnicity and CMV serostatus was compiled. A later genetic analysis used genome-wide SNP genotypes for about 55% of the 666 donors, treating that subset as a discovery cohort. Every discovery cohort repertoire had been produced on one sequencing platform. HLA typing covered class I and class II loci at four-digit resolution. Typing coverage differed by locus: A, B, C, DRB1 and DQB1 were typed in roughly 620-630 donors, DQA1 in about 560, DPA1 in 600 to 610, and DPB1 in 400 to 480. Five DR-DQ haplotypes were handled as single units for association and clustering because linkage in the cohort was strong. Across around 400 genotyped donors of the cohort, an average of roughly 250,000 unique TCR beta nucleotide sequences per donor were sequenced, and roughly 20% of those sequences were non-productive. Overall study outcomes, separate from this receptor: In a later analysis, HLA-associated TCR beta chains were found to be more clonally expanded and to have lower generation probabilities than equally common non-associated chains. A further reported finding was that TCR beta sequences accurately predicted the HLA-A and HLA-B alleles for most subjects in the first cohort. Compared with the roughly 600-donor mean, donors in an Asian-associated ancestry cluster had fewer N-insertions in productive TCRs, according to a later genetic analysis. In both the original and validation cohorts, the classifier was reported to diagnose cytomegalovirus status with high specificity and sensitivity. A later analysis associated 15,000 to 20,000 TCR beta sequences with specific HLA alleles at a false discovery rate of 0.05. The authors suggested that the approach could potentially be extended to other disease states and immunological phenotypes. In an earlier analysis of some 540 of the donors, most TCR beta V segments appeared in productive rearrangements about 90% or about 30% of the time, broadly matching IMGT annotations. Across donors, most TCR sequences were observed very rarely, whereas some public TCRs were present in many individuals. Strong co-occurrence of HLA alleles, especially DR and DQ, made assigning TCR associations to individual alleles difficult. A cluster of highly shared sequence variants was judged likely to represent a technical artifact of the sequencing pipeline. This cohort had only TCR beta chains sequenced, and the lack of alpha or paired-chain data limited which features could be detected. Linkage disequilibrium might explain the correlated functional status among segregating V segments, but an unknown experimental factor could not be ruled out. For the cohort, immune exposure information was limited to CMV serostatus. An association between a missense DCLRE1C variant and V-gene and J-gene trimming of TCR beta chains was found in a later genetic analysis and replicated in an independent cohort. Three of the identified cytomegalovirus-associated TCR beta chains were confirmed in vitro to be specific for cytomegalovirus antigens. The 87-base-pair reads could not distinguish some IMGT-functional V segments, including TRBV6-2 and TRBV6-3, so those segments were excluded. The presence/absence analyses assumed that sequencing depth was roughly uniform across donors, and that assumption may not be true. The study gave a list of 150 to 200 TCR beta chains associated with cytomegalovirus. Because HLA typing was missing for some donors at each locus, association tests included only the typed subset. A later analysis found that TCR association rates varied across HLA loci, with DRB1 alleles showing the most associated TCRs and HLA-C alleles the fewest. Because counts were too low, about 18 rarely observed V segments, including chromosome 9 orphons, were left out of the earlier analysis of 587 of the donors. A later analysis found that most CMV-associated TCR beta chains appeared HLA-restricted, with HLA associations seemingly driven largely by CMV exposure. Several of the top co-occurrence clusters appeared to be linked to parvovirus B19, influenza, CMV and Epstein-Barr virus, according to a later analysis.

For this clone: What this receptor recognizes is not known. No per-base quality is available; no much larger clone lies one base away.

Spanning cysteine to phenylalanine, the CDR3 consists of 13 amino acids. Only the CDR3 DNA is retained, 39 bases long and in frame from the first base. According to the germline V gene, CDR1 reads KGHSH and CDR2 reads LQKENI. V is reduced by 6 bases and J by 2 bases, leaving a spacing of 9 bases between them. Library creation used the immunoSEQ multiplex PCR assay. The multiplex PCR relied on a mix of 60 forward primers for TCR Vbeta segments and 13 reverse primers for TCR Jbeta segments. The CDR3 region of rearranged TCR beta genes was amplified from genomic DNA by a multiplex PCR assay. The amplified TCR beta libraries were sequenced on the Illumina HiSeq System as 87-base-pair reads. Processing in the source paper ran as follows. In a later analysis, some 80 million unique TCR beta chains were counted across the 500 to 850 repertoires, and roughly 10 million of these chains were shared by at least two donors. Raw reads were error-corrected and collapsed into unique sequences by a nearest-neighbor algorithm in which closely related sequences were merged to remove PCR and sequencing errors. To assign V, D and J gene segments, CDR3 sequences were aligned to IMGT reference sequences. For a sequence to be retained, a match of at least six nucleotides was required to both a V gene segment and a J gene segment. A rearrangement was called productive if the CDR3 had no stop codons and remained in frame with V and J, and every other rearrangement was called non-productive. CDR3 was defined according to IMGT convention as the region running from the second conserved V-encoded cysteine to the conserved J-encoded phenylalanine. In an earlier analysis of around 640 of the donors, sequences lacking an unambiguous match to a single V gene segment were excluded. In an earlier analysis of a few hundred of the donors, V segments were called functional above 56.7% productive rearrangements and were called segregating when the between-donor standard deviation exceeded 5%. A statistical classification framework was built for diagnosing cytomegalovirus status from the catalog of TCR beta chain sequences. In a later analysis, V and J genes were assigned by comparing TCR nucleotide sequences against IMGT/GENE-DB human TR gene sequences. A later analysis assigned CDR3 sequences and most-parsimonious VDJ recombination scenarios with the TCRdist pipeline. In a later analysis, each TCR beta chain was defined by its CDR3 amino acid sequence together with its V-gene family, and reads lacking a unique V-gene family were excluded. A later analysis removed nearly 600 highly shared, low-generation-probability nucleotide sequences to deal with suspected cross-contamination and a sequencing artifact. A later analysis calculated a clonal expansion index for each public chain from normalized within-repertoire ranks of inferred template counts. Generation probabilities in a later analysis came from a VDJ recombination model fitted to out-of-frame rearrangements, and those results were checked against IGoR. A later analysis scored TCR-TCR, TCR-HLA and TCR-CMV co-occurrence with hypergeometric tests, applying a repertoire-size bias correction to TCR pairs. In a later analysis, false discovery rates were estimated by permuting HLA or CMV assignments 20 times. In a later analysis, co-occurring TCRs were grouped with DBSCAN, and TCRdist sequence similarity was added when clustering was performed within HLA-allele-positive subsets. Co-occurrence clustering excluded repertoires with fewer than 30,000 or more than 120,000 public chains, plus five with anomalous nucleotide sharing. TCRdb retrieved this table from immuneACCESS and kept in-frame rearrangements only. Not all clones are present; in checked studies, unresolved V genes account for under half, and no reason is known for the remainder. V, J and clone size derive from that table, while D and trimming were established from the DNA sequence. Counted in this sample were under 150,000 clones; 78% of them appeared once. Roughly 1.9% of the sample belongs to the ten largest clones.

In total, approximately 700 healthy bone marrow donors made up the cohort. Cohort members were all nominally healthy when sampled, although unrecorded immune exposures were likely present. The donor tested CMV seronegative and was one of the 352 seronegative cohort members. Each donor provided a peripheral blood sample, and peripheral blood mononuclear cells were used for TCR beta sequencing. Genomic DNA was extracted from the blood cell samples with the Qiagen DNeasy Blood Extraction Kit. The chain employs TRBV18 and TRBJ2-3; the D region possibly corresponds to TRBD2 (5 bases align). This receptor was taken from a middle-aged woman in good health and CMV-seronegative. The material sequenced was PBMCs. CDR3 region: CASSGLTTDTQYF. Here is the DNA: TGTGCCAGCTCCGGACTTACCACAGATACGCAGTATTTT.